The clone carrying this TCR beta chain has at least ten counts. The antigen is undetermined. Exclusion of patients followed from uncontrolled infection, other autoimmune disease, pregnancy or lactation. Diagnosing involved the use of clinical symptoms, serum thyroxine and TRAb, thyroid ultrasound and orbital computed tomography. The sample is drawn from a study of T cells in Graves' hyperthyroidism and ophthalmopathy. The study's findings and limits: Blood held most thyroid clonotypes expanded above 0.001 frequency. From stable hyperthyroidism, ophthalmopathy was set apart by a 13 V-J model.

This CDR3 is 14 amino acids long. Germline CDR1 reads LNHNV; CDR2 reads YYDKDF (reference sequence). V gave up 5 bases and J gave up 9 bases; unmatched junction bases: 11. TCR beta CDR3 regions were amplified from RNA transcripts. First-round RT-PCR targeting the TCR CDR3 was performed with the HTBI primer set. TCRdb called the multiplex PCR reads again in MiXCR, with one record for every CDR3 protein. The repertoire has hundreds of thousands of distinct CDR3 sequences, around 25% of them found once; the top ten carry roughly 35%. Sample: blood. The chain has TRBV15 and TRBJ2-5; 8 nucleotides align to TRBD1. The clonotype comes from a woman in her thirties or forties with Graves' ophthalmopathy. The CDR3: CATSSLTGGPAQYF. The CDR3 nucleotides are TGTGCCACCAGCTCCCTCACAGGGGGGCCCGCCCAGTACTTC.